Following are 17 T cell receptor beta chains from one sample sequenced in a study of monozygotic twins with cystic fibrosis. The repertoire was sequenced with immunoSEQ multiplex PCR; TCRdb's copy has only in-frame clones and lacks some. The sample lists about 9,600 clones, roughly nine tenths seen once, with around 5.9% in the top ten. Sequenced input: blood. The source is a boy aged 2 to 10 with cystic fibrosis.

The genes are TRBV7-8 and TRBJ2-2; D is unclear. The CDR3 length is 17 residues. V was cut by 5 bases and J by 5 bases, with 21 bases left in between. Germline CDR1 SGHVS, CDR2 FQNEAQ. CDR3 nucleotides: TGTGCCAGCAGCGCACACGTGTCCGCCGGCGTTACCGGGGAGCTGTTTTTT. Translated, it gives CASSAHVSAGVTGELFF.

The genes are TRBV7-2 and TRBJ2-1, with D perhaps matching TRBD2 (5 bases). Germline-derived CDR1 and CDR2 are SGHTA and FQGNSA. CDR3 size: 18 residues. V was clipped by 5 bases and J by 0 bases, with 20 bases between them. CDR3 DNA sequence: TGTGCCAGCAGCCACGGACTGCCGAACCATTTCTCCTACAATGAGCAGTTCTTC. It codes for CASSHGLPNHFSYNEQFF.

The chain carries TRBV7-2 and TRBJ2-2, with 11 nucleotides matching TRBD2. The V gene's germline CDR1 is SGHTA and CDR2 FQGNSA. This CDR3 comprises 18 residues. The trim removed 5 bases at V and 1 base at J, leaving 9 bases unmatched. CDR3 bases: TGTGCCAGCAGCGTATCCGGGACTAGCGGCAAGAACACCGGGGAGCTGTTTTTT. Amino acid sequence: CASSVSGTSGKNTGELFF.

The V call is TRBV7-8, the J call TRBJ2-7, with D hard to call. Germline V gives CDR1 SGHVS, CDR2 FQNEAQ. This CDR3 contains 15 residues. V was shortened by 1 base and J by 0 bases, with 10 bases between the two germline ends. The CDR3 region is CASSLGRPSSYEQYF. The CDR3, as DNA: TGTGCCAGCAGCTTAGGACGCCCCAGCTCCTACGAGCAGTACTTC.

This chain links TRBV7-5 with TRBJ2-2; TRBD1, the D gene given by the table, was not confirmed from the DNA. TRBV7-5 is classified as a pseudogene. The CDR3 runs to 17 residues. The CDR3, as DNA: TGTGCCAGAAGCTACACCGGGACAGGGTCTTTTCACGGGGAGCTGTTTTTT. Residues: CARSYTGTGSFHGELFF.

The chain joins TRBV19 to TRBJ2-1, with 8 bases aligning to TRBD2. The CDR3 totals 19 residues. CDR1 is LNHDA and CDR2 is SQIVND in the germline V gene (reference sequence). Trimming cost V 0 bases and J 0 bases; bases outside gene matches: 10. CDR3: CASSIESSGGPSSYNEQFF. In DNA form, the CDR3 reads TGTGCCAGTAGTATAGAATCCAGCGGGGGCCCTAGCTCCTACAATGAGCAGTTCTTC.

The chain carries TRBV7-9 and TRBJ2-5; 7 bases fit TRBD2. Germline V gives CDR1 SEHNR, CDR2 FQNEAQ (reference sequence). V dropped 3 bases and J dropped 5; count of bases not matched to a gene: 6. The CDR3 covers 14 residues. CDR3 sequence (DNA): TGTGCCAGCAGCTTGACTAGCCCCCGGGAGACCCAGTACTTC. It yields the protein CASSLTSPRETQYF.

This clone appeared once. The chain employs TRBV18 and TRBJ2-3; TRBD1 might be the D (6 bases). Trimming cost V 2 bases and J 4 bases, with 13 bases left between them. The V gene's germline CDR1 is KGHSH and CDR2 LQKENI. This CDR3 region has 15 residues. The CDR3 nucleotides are TGTGCCAGCTCACCAAATCAGGGGAATGCAGATACGCAGTATTTT. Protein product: CASSPNQGNADTQYF.

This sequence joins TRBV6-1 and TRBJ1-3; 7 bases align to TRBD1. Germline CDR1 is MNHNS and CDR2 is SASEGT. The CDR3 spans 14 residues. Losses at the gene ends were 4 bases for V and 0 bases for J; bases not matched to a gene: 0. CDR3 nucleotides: TGTGCCAGCAGTGGGGACAGCTCTGGAAACACCATATATTTT. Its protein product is CASSGDSSGNTIYF.

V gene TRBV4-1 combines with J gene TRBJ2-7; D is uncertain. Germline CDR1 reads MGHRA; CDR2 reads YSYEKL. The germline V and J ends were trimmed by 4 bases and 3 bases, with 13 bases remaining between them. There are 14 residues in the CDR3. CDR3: CASSLRRADYEQYF. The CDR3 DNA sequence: TGCGCCAGCAGCCTCCGTCGGGCTGACTACGAGCAGTACTTC.

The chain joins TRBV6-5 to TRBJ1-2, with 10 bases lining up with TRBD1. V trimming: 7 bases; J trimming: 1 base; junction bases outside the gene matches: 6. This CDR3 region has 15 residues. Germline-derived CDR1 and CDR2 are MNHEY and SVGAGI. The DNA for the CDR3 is TGTGCCAGCATTGGGACAGGGGTCGGTAACTATGGCTACACCTTC. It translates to CASIGTGVGNYGYTF.

DNA for the CDR3: TGTGCCAGCAGCTTTGGGAGGGGGGCAAATGGAGATACGCAGTATTTT. It is translated as CASSFGRGANGDTQYF. V gene TRBV5-4 combines with J gene TRBJ2-3; tentative D call: TRBD2 (7 bases). The length of the CDR3 is 16 residues. CDR1 and CDR2 from the germline V gene are SGHNT and YYREEE (reference sequence). Trimming took off 2 bases at V and 5 bases at J, with 18 bases between the two ends.

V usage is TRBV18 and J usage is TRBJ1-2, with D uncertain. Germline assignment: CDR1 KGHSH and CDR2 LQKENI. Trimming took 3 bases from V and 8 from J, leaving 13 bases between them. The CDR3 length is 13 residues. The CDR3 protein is CASSPPGREGYTF. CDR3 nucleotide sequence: TGTGCCAGCTCACCTCCTGGACGCGAGGGCTACACCTTC.

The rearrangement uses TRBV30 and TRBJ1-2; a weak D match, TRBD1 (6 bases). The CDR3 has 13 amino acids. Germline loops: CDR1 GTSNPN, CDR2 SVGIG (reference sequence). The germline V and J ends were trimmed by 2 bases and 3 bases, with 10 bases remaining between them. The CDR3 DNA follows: TGTGCCTGGAGTAAGGGGGTTTACTATGGCTACACCTTC. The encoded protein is CAWSKGVYYGYTF. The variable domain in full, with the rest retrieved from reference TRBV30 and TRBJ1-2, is SQTIHQWPATLVQPVGSPLSLECTVEGTSNPNLYWYRQAAGRGLQLLFYSVGIGQISSEVPQNLSASRPQDRQFILSSKKLLLSDSGFYLCAWSKGVYYGYTFGSGTRLTVV.

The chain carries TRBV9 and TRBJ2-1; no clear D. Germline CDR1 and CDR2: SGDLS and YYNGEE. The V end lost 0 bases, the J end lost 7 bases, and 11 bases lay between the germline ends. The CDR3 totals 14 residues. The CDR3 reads CASSVGGLWNEQFF. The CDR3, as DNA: TGTGCCAGCAGCGTAGGAGGCTTGTGGAATGAGCAGTTCTTC.

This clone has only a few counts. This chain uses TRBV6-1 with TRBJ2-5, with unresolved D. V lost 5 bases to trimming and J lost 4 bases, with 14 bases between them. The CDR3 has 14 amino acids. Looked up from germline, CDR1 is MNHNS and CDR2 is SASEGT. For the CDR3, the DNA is TGTGCCAGCAGTAGAAGTAAGAAGGGAGAGACCCAGTACTTC. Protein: CASSRSKKGETQYF.

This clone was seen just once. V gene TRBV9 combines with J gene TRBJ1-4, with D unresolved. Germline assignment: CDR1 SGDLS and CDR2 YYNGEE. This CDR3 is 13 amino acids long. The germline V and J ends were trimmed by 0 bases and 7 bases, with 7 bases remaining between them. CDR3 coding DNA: TGTGCCAGCAGCGTAGAGAGTGGTGAAAAACTGTTTTTT. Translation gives CASSVESGEKLFF.